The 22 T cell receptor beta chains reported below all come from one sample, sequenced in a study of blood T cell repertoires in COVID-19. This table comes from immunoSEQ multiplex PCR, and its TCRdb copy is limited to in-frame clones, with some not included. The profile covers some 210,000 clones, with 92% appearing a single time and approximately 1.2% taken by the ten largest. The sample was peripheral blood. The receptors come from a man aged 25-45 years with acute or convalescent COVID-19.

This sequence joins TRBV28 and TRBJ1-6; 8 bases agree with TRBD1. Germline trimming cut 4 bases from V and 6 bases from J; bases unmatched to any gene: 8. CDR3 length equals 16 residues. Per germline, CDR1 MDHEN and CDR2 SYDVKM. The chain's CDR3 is CASSSDRDRGNSPLHF. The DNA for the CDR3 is TGTGCCAGCAGTTCCGATAGAGACAGGGGTAATTCACCCCTCCACTTT.

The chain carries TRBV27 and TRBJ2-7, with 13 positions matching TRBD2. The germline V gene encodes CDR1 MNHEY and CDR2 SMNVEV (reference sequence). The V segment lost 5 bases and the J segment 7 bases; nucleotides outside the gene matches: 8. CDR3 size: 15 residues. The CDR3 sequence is CASSKLAGGPQEQYF. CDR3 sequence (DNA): TGTGCCAGCAGTAAACTAGCGGGAGGGCCACAAGAGCAGTACTTC.

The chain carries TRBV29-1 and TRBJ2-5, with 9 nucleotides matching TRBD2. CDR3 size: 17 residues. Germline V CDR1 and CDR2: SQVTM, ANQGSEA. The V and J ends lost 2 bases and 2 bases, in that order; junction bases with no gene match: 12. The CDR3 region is CSVEFIERGVLQETQYF. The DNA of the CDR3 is TGCAGCGTTGAATTTATCGAGCGGGGGGTATTACAAGAGACCCAGTACTTC.

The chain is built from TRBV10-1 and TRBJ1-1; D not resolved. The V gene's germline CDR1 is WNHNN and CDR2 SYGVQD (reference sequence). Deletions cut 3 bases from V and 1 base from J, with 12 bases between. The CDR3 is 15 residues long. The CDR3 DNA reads TGCGCCAGCAGTGACGGGGAACGGGAGAACACTGAAGCTTTCTTT. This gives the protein CASSDGERENTEAFF.

Here the CDR3 reads CASSGQMSNQPQHF. In DNA form, the CDR3 reads TGTGCCAGCAGTGGACAGATGAGCAATCAGCCCCAGCATTTT. The chain links TRBV28 to TRBJ1-5; tentatively, D is TRBD1 (6 bases). V gave up 5 bases and J gave up 1 base, with 9 bases separating them. Germline V CDR1 and CDR2: MDHEN, SYDVKM. The CDR3 loop spans 14 amino acids. Full variable domain (remainder filled in from reference TRBV28 and TRBJ1-5): DVKVTQSSRYLVKRTGEKVFLECVQDMDHENMFWYRQDPGLGLRLIYFSYDVKMKEKGDIPEGYSVSREKKERFSLILESASTNQTSMYLCASSGQMSNQPQHFGDGTRLSIL.

In DNA form, the CDR3 reads TGCGCCAGCAGCTTTTCTTTAACGTGGGAGAGATCTACCGAGACCCAGTACTTC. Encoded protein: CASSFSLTWERSTETQYF. The rearrangement uses TRBV5-1 and TRBJ2-5; tentative D call: TRBD2 (5 bases). V was clipped by 2 bases and J by 5 bases, with 25 bases between them. Germline CDR1 reads SGHRS; CDR2 reads YFSETQ. The CDR3 consists of 18 residues.

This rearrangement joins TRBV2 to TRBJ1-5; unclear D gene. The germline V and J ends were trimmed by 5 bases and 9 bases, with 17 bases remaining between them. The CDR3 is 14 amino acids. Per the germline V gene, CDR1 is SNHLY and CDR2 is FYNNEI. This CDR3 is CASSWRSDFLPQHF. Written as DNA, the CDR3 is TGTGCCAGCAGTTGGAGGTCCGACTTTTTGCCCCAGCATTTT. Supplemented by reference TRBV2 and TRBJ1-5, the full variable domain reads EPEVTQTPSHQVTQMGQEVILRCVPISNHLYFYWYRQILGQKVEFLVSFYNNEISEKSEIFDDQFSVERPDGSNFTLKIRSTKLEDSAMYFCASSWRSDFLPQHFGDGTRLSIL.

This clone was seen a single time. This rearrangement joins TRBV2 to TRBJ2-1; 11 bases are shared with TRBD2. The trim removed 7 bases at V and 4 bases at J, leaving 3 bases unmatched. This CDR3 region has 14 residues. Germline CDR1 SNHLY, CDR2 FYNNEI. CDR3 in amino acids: CASNRLAGYNEQFF. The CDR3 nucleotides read TGTGCCAGCAATAGACTAGCGGGATACAATGAGCAGTTCTTC.

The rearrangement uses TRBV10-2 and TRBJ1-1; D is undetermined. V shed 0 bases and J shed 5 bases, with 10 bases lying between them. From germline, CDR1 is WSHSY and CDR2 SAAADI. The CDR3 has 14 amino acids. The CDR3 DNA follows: TGCGCCAGCAGTGAGTCTGGAGGGTTAACTGAAGCTTTCTTT. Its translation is CASSESGGLTEAFF.

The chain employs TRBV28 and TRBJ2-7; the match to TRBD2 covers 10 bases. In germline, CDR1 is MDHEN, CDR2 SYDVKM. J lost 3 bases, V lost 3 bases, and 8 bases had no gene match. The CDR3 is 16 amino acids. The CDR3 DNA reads TGTGCCAGCAGTTTGTCAGTAGCGGGGGGACGCTACGAGCAGTACTTC. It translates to CASSLSVAGGRYEQYF.

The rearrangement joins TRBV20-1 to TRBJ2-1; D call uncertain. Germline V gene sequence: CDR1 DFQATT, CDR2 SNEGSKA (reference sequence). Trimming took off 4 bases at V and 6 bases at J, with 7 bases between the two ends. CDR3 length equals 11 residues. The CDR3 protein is CSAIFRNEQFF. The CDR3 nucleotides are TGCAGTGCTATTTTCCGCAATGAGCAGTTCTTC.

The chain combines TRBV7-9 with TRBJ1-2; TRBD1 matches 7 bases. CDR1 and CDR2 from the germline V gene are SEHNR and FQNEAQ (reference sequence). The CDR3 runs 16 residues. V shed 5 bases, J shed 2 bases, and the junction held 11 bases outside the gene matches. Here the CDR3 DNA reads TGTGCCAGCAGCCAAAATCCGGGACAGAAGAACTATGGCTACACCTTC. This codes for CASSQNPGQKNYGYTF.

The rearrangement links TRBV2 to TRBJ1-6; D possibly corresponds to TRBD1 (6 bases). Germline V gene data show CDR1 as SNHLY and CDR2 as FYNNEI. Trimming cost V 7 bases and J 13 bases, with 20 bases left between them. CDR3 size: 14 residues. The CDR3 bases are TGTGCCAGCAAGGCGGACAGCAACCCCACGCCCCTCCACTTT. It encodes CASKADSNPTPLHF.

CDR3 in amino acids: CASSRGTSGGRETQYF. CDR3 in DNA: TGTGCCAGCAGCCGTGGGACTAGCGGGGGTAGAGAGACCCAGTACTTC. The V and J genes are TRBV6-6 and TRBJ2-5; 14 bases agree with TRBD2. V lost 6 bases, J lost 4 bases, and 7 bases stayed unmatched. Per the germline V gene, CDR1 is MNHNY and CDR2 is SVGAGI (reference sequence). The CDR3 has 16 amino acids.

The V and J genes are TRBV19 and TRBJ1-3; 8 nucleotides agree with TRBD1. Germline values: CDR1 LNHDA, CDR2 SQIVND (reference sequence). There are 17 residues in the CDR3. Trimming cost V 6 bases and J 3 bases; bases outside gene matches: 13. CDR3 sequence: CASRGLGTGAYGNTIYF. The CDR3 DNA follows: TGTGCCAGTAGGGGGCTGGGGACAGGCGCGTATGGAAACACCATATATTTT. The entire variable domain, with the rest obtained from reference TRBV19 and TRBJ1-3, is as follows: DGGITQSPKYLFRKEGQNVTLSCEQNLNHDAMYWYRQDPGQGLRLIYYSQIVNDFQKGDIAEGYSVSREKKESFPLTVTSAQKNPTAFYLCASRGLGTGAYGNTIYFGEGSWLTVV.

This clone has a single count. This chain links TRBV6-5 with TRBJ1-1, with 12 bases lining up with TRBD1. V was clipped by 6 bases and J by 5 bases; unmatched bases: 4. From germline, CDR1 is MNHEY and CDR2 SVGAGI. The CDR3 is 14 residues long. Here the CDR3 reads CASRQGQGATEAFF. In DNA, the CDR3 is TGTGCCAGCAGACAGGGACAGGGGGCGACTGAAGCTTTCTTT.

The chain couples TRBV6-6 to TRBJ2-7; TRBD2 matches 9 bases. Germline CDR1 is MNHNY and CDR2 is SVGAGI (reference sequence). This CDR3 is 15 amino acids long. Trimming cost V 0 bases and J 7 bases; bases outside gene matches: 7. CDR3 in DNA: TGTGCCAGCAGTTACTCAATAGCGGGAGTAGGGGAGCAGTACTTC. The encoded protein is CASSYSIAGVGEQYF.

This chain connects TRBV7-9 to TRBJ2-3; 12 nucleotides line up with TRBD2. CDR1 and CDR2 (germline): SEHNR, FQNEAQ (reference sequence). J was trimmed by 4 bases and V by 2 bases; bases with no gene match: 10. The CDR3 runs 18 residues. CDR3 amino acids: CASSLRLAGGPGADTQYF. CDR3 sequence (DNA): TGTGCCAGCAGCTTAAGGCTAGCGGGAGGGCCAGGGGCAGATACGCAGTATTTT.

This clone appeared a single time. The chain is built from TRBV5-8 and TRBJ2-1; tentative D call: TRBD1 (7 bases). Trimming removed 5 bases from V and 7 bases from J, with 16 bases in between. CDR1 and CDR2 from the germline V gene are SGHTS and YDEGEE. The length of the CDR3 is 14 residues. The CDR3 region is CASSPLTGRNEQFF. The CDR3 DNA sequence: TGTGCCAGCAGTCCTTTGACAGGGAGGAATGAGCAGTTCTTC.

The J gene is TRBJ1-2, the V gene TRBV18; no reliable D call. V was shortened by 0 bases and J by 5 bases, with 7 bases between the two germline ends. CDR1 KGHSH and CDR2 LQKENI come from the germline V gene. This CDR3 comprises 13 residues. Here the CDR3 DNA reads TGTGCCAGCTCACCACCCCCGGTTTATGGCTACACCTTC. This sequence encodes CASSPPPVYGYTF.

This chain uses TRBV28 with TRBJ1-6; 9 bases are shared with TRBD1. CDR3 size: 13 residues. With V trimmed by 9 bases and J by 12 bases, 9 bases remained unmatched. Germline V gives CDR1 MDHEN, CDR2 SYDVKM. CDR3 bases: TGTGCCAGTGGACCGGGACAGGGTAGACCCCTCCACTTT. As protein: CASGPGQGRPLHF.

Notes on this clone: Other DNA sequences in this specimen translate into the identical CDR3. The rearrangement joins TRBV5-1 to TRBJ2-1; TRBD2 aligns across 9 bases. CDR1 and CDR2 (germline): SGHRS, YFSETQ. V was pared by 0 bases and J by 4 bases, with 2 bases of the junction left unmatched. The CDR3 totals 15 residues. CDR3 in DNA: TGCGCCAGCAGCTTGGGACTAGCGGATTACAATGAGCAGTTCTTC. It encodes CASSLGLADYNEQFF.